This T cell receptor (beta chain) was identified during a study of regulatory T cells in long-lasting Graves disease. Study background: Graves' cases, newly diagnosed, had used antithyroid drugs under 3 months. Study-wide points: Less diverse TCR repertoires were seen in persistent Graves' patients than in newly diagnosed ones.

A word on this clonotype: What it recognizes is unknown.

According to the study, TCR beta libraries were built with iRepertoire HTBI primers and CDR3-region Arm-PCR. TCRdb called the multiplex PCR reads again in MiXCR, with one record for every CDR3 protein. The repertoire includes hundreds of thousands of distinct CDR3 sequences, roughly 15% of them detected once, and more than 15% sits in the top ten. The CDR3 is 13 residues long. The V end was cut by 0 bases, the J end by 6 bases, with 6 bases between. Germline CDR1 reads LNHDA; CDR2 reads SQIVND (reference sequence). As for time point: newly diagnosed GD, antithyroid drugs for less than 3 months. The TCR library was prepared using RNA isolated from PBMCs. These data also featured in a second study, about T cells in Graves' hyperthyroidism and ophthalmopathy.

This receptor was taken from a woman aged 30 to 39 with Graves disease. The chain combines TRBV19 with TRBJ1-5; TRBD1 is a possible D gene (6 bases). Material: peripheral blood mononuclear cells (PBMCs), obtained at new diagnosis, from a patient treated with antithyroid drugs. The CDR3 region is CASSIEQGQPQHF. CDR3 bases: TGTGCCAGTAGTATAGAACAGGGTCAGCCCCAGCATTTT.